This T cell receptor beta chain was retrieved from a study of CD8 T cells in Susac syndrome. RNA amounts of 0.5 to 1 ug underwent reverse transcription with random hexamers. TCRdb reanalysed the immunoSEQ multiplex PCR reads using MiXCR and keeps one entry per CDR3 protein. This table has about 83,000 distinct CDR3 sequences, about 96% appearing once. The origin of this receptor is a human donor with Susac syndrome. The specimen sequenced was CD8+ T cells from PBMCs.

The CDR3 nucleotides read TGCAGTGCTAGAGATAGGGCGGATTTCTACGAGCAGTACTTC. Translation: CSARDRADFYEQYF. The gene calls are TRBV20-1 and TRBJ2-7; D is uncertain. V lost 0 bases and J 3 bases, leaving 12 bases between the germline ends. The CDR3 length is 14 residues. CDR1 and CDR2 from the germline V gene are DFQATT and SNEGSKA (reference sequence).